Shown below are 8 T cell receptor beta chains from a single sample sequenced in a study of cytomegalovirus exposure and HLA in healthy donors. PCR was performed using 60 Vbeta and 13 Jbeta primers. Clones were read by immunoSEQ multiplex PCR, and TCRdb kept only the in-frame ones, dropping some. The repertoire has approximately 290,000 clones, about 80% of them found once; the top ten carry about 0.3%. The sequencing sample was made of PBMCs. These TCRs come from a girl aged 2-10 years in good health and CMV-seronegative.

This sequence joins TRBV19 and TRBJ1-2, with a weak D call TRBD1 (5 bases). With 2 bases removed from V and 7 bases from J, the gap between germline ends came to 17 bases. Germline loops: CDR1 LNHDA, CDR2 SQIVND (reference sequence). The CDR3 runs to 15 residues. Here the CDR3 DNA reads TGTGCCAGTAGTATACAGGGCCGGGCATCGGGTGGCTACACCTTC. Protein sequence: CASSIQGRASGGYTF. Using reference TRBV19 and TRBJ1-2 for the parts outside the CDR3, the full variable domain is DGGITQSPKYLFRKEGQNVTLSCEQNLNHDAMYWYRQDPGQGLRLIYYSQIVNDFQKGDIAEGYSVSREKKESFPLTVTSAQKNPTAFYLCASSIQGRASGGYTFGSGTRLTVV.

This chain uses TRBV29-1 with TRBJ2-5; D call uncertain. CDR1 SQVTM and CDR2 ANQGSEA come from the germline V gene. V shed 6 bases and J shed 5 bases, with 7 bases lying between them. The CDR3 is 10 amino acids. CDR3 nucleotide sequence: TGCAGCGTGCCAGGCGAGACCCAGTACTTC. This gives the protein CSVPGETQYF. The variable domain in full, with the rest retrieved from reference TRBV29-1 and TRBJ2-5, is SAVISQKPSRDICQRGTSLTIQCQVDSQVTMMFWYRQQPGQSLTLIATANQGSEATYESGFVIDKFPISRPNLTFSTLTVSNMSPEDSSIYLCSVPGETQYFGPGTRLLVL.

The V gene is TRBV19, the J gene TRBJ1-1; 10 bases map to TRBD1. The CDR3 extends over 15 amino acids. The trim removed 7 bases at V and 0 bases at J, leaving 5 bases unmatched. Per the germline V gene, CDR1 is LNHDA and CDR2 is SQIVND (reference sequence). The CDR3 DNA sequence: TGTGCCAGTATGGACAGGGGGGGTGTGAACACTGAAGCTTTCTTT. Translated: CASMDRGGVNTEAFF. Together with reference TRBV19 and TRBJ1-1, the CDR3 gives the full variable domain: DGGITQSPKYLFRKEGQNVTLSCEQNLNHDAMYWYRQDPGQGLRLIYYSQIVNDFQKGDIAEGYSVSREKKESFPLTVTSAQKNPTAFYLCASMDRGGVNTEAFFGQGTRLTVV.

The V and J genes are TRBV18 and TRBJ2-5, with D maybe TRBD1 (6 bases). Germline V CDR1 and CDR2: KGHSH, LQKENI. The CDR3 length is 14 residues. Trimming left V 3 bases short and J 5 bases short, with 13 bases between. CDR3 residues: CASSPQQGWETQYF. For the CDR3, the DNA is TGTGCCAGCTCACCGCAGCAGGGGTGGGAGACCCAGTACTTC.

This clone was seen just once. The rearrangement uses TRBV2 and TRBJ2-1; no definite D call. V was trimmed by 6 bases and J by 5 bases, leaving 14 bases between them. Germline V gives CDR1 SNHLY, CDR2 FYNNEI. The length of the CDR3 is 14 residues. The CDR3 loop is CASSALGIDNEQFF. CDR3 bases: TGTGCCAGCAGCGCCCTAGGTATCGACAATGAGCAGTTCTTC.

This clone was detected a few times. Here the CDR3 DNA reads TGTGCCAGCAGTCAGGGAAGCACTGAAGCTTTCTTT. Translating gives CASSQGSTEAFF. The genes are TRBV6-5 and TRBJ1-1; possible D gene TRBD1, 5 bases. V was trimmed by 5 bases and J by 4 bases, leaving 8 bases between them. Looked up from germline, CDR1 is MNHEY and CDR2 is SVGAGI. The CDR3 sequence is 12 residues long.

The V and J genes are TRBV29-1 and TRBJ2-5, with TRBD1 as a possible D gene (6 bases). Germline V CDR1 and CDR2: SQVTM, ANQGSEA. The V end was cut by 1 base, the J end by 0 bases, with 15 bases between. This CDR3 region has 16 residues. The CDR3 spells CSVEGGRRGNQETQYF. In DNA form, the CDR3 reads TGCAGCGTTGAAGGGGGTCGCAGGGGAAACCAAGAGACCCAGTACTTC.

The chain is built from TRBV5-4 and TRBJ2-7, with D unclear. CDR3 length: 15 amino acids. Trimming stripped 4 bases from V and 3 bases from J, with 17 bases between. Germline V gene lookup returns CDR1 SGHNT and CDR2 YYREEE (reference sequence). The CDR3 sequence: CASSAEGRMNYEQYF. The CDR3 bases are TGTGCCAGCAGCGCGGAAGGAAGAATGAACTACGAGCAGTACTTC.